A single sample is the source of the 19 T cell receptor beta chains below, sequenced in a study of OX40 agonist ivuxolimab in advanced cancers. Sequencing used immunoSEQ multiplex PCR; TCRdb keeps in-frame clones, though not all of them. In the table there are about 58,000 clones, roughly three quarters of which are singletons. The sequences come from CD4+ or CD8+ T cells sorted from blood, collected in a trial of the OX40 agonist ivuxolimab. All receptors come from an adult with an advanced solid tumor such as melanoma, head and neck, liver or kidney cancer.

V usage is TRBV6-1 and J usage is TRBJ2-3; D might be TRBD1 or TRBD2, each matching 6 bases. This CDR3 comprises 14 residues. Trimming cost V 2 bases and J 4 bases, with 10 bases left between them. Germline V gives CDR1 MNHNS, CDR2 SASEGT. The CDR3 region has the DNA TGTGCCAGCAGTGAAATCGGGGGCCCAGATACGCAGTATTTT. Protein: CASSEIGGPDTQYF.

This clone was observed a few times. The rearrangement uses TRBV7-8 and TRBJ2-1; D remains unclear. This CDR3 comprises 14 residues. Trimming took off 4 bases at V and 3 bases at J, with 10 bases between the two ends. CDR1 and CDR2 from the germline V gene are SGHVS and FQNEAQ. In nucleotides, the CDR3 is TGTGCCAGCAGCTCTACCACTGACTACAATGAGCAGTTCTTC. This codes for CASSSTTDYNEQFF.

J is TRBJ1-4 and V is TRBV5-6; 10 nucleotides align to TRBD1. This CDR3 comprises 14 residues. CDR1 is SGHDT and CDR2 is YYEEEE in the germline V gene. V gave up 4 bases and J gave up 7 bases; unmatched junction bases: 4. The CDR3 coding sequence is TGTGCCAGCAGCCGGGGACAGGGGAGTGAAAAACTGTTTTTT. Amino acids: CASSRGQGSEKLFF. Drawing the rest from reference TRBV5-6 and TRBJ1-4, the complete variable domain is DAGVTQSPTHLIKTRGQQVTLRCSPKSGHDTVSWYQQALGQGPQFIFQYYEEEERQRGNFPDRFSGHQFPNYSSELNVNALLLGDSALYLCASSRGQGSEKLFFGSGTQLSVL.

The chain links TRBV9 to TRBJ2-2, with 7 bases that match TRBD2. V lost 10 bases to trimming and J lost 4 bases; unmatched junction nucleotides: 16. Germline lookup yields CDR1 SGDLS and CDR2 YYNGEE. This CDR3 region has 16 residues. CDR3 DNA sequence: TGTGCCTCGGAGGGTATGTGGGAGGGCGGCACCGGGGAGCTGTTTTTT. Protein product: CASEGMWEGGTGELFF.

J is TRBJ1-1 and V is TRBV19; D is unclear. The germline V gene has CDR1 LNHDA and CDR2 SQIVND (reference sequence). Between the trimmed V and J ends, which lost 7 bases and 0 bases, there was a span of 9 bases. This CDR3 contains 13 residues. The CDR3 DNA is TGTGCCAGTAAGGAGGCCATGAACACTGAAGCTTTCTTT. It translates to CASKEAMNTEAFF. Full variable domain (outside the CDR3, taken from reference TRBV19 and TRBJ1-1): DGGITQSPKYLFRKEGQNVTLSCEQNLNHDAMYWYRQDPGQGLRLIYYSQIVNDFQKGDIAEGYSVSREKKESFPLTVTSAQKNPTAFYLCASKEAMNTEAFFGQGTRLTVV.

This clone was found a few times. CDR3 nucleotides: TGTGCCAGTAGTATGGTTCGGGGGTCGGTAGACCCCTACGAGCAGTACTTC. This gives the protein CASSMVRGSVDPYEQYF. The V gene is TRBV19, the J gene TRBJ2-7; perhaps TRBD2 as D (6 bases). V was clipped by 3 bases and J by 2 bases, with 20 bases between them. Looked up from germline, CDR1 is LNHDA and CDR2 is SQIVND (reference sequence). CDR3 size: 17 residues.

This sequence joins TRBV5-5 and TRBJ2-7; TRBD2 matches at 8 bases. CDR1 SGHKS and CDR2 YYEKEE come from the germline V gene (reference sequence). The J segment lost 2 bases and the V segment lost 3 bases, leaving 1 base of the junction unmatched. CDR3 length: 13 residues. CDR3 bases: TGTGCCAGCAGCTCGGGACTAGCCTACGAGCAGTACTTC. Translating it yields CASSSGLAYEQYF.

This clone was seen a single time. J is TRBJ2-7 and V is TRBV27; D is perhaps TRBD1 (6 bases). Trimming took off 5 bases at V and 6 bases at J, with 20 bases between the two ends. This CDR3 contains 15 residues. Per germline, CDR1 MNHEY and CDR2 SMNVEV (reference sequence). The chain's CDR3 is CASSPKTGTLSEQYF. The CDR3 DNA reads as TGTGCCAGCAGTCCCAAGACAGGCACGCTTTCCGAGCAGTACTTC.

This rearrangement joins TRBV4-2 to TRBJ1-5, with D hard to call. The CDR3 is 14 residues long. The germline V gene has CDR1 LGHNA and CDR2 YNFKEQ. V shed 0 bases and J shed 6 bases, with 9 bases lying between them. The CDR3 DNA sequence: TGTGCCAGCAGCCAAGAAGGTTTGCGTCAGCCCCAGCATTTT. Amino acids: CASSQEGLRQPQHF.

This clone was seen a few times. One junction end does not reproduce the germline sequence, and a read error may be involved. The rearrangement uses TRBV15 and TRBJ2-3, with 11 bases that match TRBD2. The V gene's germline CDR1 is LNHNV and CDR2 YYDKDF (reference sequence). The CDR3 is 15 residues long. The CDR3 is CATSFGLAGTDTQCF. The DNA of the CDR3 is TGTGCCACCAGCTTCGGACTAGCGGGCACAGATACGCAGTGTTTT.

In nucleotides, the CDR3 is TGTGCCAGCAGGCCGAACTCACGACGAGCTTTCTTT. Protein sequence: CASRPNSRRAFF. The gene calls are TRBV7-9 and TRBJ1-1; no clear D gene. The CDR3 has 12 amino acids. The germline V gene has CDR1 SEHNR and CDR2 FQNEAQ (reference sequence). The ends were cut back, 6 bases at V and 10 bases at J, with 15 bases in the middle.

V usage is TRBV6-1 and J usage is TRBJ1-1; D is undetermined. The ends were cut back, 2 bases at V and 2 bases at J, with 21 bases in the middle. The V gene's germline CDR1 is MNHNS and CDR2 SASEGT. This CDR3 is 18 amino acids long. The CDR3 is CASSEFLLAATQNTEAFF. The CDR3 coding sequence is TGTGCCAGCAGTGAATTTCTCTTAGCGGCAACTCAAAACACTGAAGCTTTCTTT.

The chain couples TRBV27 to TRBJ2-3, with TRBD2 identical over 7 bases. The CDR3 sequence is 16 residues long. CDR1 and CDR2 (germline): MNHEY, SMNVEV (reference sequence). Trimming at V came to 6 bases and at J to 2 bases, leaving 11 bases not matched to a gene. CDR3 DNA: TGTGCCAGCAGCCTTCTTCGGGGACTAAACACAGATACGCAGTATTTT. This codes for CASSLLRGLNTDTQYF.

This chain uses TRBV2 with TRBJ1-5, with 10 bases matching TRBD1. The length of the CDR3 is 15 residues. Germline CDR1 SNHLY, CDR2 FYNNEI. V shed 8 bases and J 6 bases; nucleotides not matched to a gene: 10. This CDR3 is CASGTGQGFFQPQHF. The DNA of the CDR3 is TGTGCCAGCGGAACGGGACAGGGGTTTTTTCAGCCCCAGCATTTT.

On this clone itself: Other DNA sequences from this sample encode an identical CDR3 as well. This sequence joins TRBV7-9 and TRBJ1-4, with D maybe TRBD1 (5 bases). The CDR3 loop spans 14 amino acids. Germline V CDR1 and CDR2: SEHNR, FQNEAQ (reference sequence). Between the trimmed V and J ends, which lost 5 bases and 2 bases, there was a span of 9 bases. As DNA, the CDR3 is TGTGCCAGCAGCCCAGGGACCACTAATGAAAAACTGTTTTTT. Translation gives CASSPGTTNEKLFF.

The chain uses TRBV18 and TRBJ2-3; 12 bases are shared with TRBD2. Looked up from germline, CDR1 is KGHSH and CDR2 is LQKENI. This CDR3 has 16 amino acids. With 4 bases clipped from V and 6 bases from J, the junction kept 8 bases outside the gene matches. CDR3 in DNA: TGTGCCAGCTCACGGACTAGCGGGACCGCGGCGGATACGCAGTATTTT. This sequence encodes CASSRTSGTAADTQYF.

The chain is built from TRBV5-5 and TRBJ2-1; D uncertain. The V gene lost 0 bases and the J gene lost 8 bases, with 9 bases spanning the gap. CDR1 and CDR2 from the germline V gene are SGHKS and YYEKEE (reference sequence). The CDR3 loop spans 13 amino acids. The CDR3: CASSLAQRYEQFF. CDR3 coding DNA: TGTGCCAGCAGCTTGGCGCAGAGGTATGAGCAGTTCTTC.

The rearrangement uses TRBV19 and TRBJ1-2, with TRBD1 matching 8 bases. Germline lookup yields CDR1 LNHDA and CDR2 SQIVND (reference sequence). With 7 bases clipped from V and 3 bases from J, the junction kept 13 bases outside the gene matches. The CDR3 covers 16 residues. CDR3 in DNA: TGTGCCAGTACCGACCCACCCCAGGGGGCGGACTATGGCTACACCTTC. Its translation is CASTDPPQGADYGYTF.

This clone was found once. The chain combines TRBV28 with TRBJ1-2, with D uncertain. Per germline, CDR1 MDHEN and CDR2 SYDVKM. V was clipped by 4 bases and J by 4 bases, with 13 bases between them. This CDR3 is 14 amino acids long. The CDR3 DNA reads as TGTGCCAGCAGTTCCCACAGCTCCAGCTATGGCTACACCTTC. Translated: CASSSHSSSYGYTF.